The sequence of this TCR beta chain was determined in a study of Graves' ophthalmopathy and Graves' hyperthyroidism. For this clonotype: No antigen is known for it.

RNA transcripts provided the template for amplifying TCR beta CDR3 regions. After a first-round RT-PCR with HTBI primers, a second-round multiplex PCR was run. TCRdb reprocessed the multiplex PCR reads with MiXCR, giving one entry per CDR3 protein. The sample includes hundreds of thousands of distinct CDR3 sequences, about 38% seen only once; the top ten take over 2.5%. This CDR3 is built from 16 residues. J was trimmed by 2 bases and V by 6 bases; bases with no gene match: 12. Germline CDR1 SGHVS, CDR2 FQNEAQ. Study-wide points: Separation of ophthalmopathy from stable hyperthyroidism was achieved by a 13-signature model, at about 90% sensitivity and 81.08% specificity. At about 70% sensitivity and approximately 72% specificity, the model predicted progression of the ophthalmopathy. The blood repertoire also included most expanded thyroid clonotypes above 0.001 frequency.

The rearrangement uses TRBV7-8 and TRBJ2-7; TRBD2 matches at 8 bases. This TCR came from an adult man with Graves' ophthalmopathy. Sequenced sample: peripheral blood. CDR3 nucleotide sequence: TGTGCCAGCAGTTATTCCGGGGGGGCAGAAACCTACGAGCAGTACTTC. Translation gives CASSYSGGAETYEQYF.